The source of this T cell receptor (beta chain) is a study of regulatory dendritic cells for organ transplantation. The table lists this clone with a few counts. The antigen is unknown. CFSE-labeled sorted T cells met regulatory or mature dendritic cells for about five days. Naive CD45RA+ and memory CD45RO+ CD4+ or CD8+ T cells were FACS-sorted. CDR1 and CDR2 from the germline V gene are MDHEN and SYDVKM. V was clipped by 5 bases and J by 1 base; unmatched bases: 5. This CDR3 contains 14 residues. Findings and caveats of the study: Considerable individual heterogeneity was seen in alloreactive memory CD8+ T cells.

The repertoire was sequenced with immunoSEQ multiplex PCR; TCRdb's copy has only in-frame clones and lacks some. The sample carries about 21,000 clones, 85% recorded once. The sequence was collected from a human donor in good health. V usage is TRBV28 and J usage is TRBJ2-7; TRBD1 matches 7 bases. Sequencing input: naive CD4+ T cells from blood cultured with dendritic cells. The subset denotes: CD45RA+ naive T cells. The CDR3 nucleotides read TGTGCCAGCAGTATCTGGACAGGATCCTACGAGCAGTACTTC. Its translation is CASSIWTGSYEQYF.